The clone carrying this TCR beta chain has more than one count but fewer than ten. Its specificity is not known. One heparinised blood draw, averaging roughly 0.11 L, came from each donor. What was sequenced were expressed TCRB transcripts, since all of the isolated RNA had been reverse transcribed. Here immunoSEQ multiplex PCR was the method, and the copy in TCRdb shows in-frame clones only, minus some. The data contain tens of thousands of clones, less than 75% of them seen just once; the ten biggest clones take up about 0.37%. This CDR3 is built from 16 residues. With 4 bases removed from V and 6 bases from J, the gap between germline ends came to 22 bases. Germline-derived CDR1 and CDR2 are SGHRS and YFSETQ. The data originate from a study of beta chain features in type 1 diabetes. At the level of the study: Investigators examined 85 million to 110 million sorted cells across all samples.

Study-wide findings and caveats: Patients with Type 1 diabetes showed moderately but significantly shorter TCRB CDR3s in all four CD4+ subsets. In these data, an HLA type influence on TCRB rearrangement remained unresolved. Reduced insertions and increased deletions marked VDJ junctions in type 1 diabetes patients.

The chain couples TRBV5-1 to TRBJ2-5; perhaps TRBD1 as D (5 bases). The sequenced sample was stem cell memory CD4+ T cells from blood. This TCR came from a man aged 18 to 30 with type 1 diabetes. The CDR3 spells CASSTIGEYWKQTQYF. The CDR3 DNA reads TGCGCCAGCAGCACCATAGGGGAATATTGGAAACAGACCCAGTACTTC.